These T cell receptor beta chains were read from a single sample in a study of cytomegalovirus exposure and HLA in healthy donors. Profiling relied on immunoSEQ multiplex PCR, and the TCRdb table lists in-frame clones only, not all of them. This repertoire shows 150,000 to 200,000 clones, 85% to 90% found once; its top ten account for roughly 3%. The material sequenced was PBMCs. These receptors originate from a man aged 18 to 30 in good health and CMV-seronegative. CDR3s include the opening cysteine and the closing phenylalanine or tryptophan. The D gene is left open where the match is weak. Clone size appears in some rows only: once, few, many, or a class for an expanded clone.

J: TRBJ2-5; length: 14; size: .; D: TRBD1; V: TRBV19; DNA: TGTGCCAGTAGTAAGGACAGGGAGTGGGAGACCCAGTACTTC; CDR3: CASSKDREWETQYF
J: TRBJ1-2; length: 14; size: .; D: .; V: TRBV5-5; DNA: TGTGCCAGCAGCTTGCTGCGAACTAACTATGGCTACACCTTC; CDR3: CASSLLRTNYGYTF
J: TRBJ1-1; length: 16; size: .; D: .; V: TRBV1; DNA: TGCACCAGCAGCCAAGTTTTTAGTAGTAGAGGCACTGAAGCTTTCTTT; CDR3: CTSSQVFSSRGTEAFF
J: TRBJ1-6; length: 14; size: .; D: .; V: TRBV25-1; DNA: TGTGCCAGCAGTTCCCGTTTGGGAGCTTCCCCCCTCCACTTT; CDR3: CASSSRLGASPLHF
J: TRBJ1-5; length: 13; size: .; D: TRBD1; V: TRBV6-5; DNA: TGTGCCAGCAGCCGGGGACAGGCCCTCTCTCAGCATTTT; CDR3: CASSRGQALSQHF
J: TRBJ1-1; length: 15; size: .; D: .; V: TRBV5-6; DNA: TGTGCCAGCAGCTTGCTCAGTGTCATGAACACTGAAGCTTTCTTT; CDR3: CASSLLSVMNTEAFF
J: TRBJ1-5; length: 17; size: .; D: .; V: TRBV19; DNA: TGTGCCAGTAGTATAGGTTGGCCACAGGCTAGCAATCAGCCCCAGCATTTT; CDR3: CASSIGWPQASNQPQHF
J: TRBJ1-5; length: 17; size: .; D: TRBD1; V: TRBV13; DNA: TGTGCCAGCAGCTCCCCTCTCGGACAGGGCGGCAATCAGCCCCAGCATTTT; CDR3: CASSSPLGQGGNQPQHF
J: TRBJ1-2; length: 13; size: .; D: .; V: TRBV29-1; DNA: TGCAGCGTTGTTGGGCCAGATAACTATGGCTACACCTTC; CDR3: CSVVGPDNYGYTF
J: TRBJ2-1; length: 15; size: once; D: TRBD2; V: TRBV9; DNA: TGTGCCAGCAGCAAACGGACTAGCGGCTACAATGAGCAGTTCTTC; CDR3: CASSKRTSGYNEQFF
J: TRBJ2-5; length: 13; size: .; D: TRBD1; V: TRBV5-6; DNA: TGTGCCAGCAGCCCAGGACAGGAAGAGACCCAGTACTTC; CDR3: CASSPGQEETQYF
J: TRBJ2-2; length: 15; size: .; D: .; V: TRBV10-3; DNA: TGTGCCATCAGTGAGCGGCAGGAGAACACCGGGGAGCTGTTTTTT; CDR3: CAISERQENTGELFF
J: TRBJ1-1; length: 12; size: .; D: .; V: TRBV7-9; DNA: TGTGCCAGCAGCGCCGGGAAAACTGAAGCTTTCTTT; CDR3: CASSAGKTEAFF
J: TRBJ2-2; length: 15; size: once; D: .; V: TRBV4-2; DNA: TGTGCCAGCAGCCAAGAGACATCGAACACCGGGGAGCTGTTTTTT; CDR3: CASSQETSNTGELFF
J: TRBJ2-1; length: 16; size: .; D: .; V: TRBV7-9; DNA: TGTGCCAGCAGCTTAATCTCGGAGCGGGCCGTAAACGAGCAGTTCTTC; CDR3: CASSLISERAVNEQFF
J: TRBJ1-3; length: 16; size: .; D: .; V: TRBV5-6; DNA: TGTGCCAGCAGCTTGGACACCTCCTCCTCTGGAAACACCATATATTTT; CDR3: CASSLDTSSSGNTIYF
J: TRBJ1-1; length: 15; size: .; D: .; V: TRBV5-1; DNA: TGCGCCAGCAGCTTACCCAGGGGCAGGAACACTGAAGCTTTCTTT; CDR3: CASSLPRGRNTEAFF
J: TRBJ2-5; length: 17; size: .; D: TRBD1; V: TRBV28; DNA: TGTGCCAGCAGTTTGGGACAGGGCCCTAAACAAAGAGAGACCCAGTACTTC; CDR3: CASSLGQGPKQRETQYF